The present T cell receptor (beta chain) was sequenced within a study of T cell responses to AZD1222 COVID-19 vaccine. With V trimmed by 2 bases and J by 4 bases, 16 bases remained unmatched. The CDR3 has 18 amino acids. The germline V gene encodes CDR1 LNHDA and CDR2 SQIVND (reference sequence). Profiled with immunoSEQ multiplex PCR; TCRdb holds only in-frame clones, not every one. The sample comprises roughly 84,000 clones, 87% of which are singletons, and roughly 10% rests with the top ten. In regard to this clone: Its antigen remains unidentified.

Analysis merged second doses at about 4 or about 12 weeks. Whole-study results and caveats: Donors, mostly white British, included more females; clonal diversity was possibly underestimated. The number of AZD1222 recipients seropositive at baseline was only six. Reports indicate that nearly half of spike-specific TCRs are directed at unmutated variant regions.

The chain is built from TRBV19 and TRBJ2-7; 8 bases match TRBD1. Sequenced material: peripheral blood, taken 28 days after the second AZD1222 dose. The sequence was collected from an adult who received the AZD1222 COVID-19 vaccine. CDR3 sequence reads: CASSILGGQGGPQYEQYF. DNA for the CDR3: TGTGCCAGTAGTATATTGGGAGGACAGGGCGGGCCACAATACGAGCAGTACTTC.